These 28 T cell receptor beta chains originate from one sample sequenced in a study of identical twins. One entry per CDR3 protein, called by TCRdb with MiXCR from the 5' RACE reads. The sample comprises around 530,000 distinct CDR3 sequences, about 15% of which are singletons, and about 0.47% rests with the top ten. These same data were also listed under a study on yellow fever vaccine responses in identical twins.

The sequenced sample was CD4+ T cells sorted from blood. Every receptor here comes from a woman aged 18-35 years in good health.

Many counts were recorded for this clonotype. The J gene is TRBJ2-2, the V gene TRBV5-1, with D perhaps TRBD1 or TRBD2 (6 bases each). The CDR3 length is 14 residues. Trimming stripped 5 bases from V and 6 bases from J, with 14 bases between. Looked up from germline, CDR1 is SGHRS and CDR2 is YFSETQ. As DNA, the CDR3 is TGCGCCAGCAGGTTTTCGGGGGCGTCCGGGGAGCTGTTTTTT. Its translation is CASRFSGASGELFF. Full variable domain (remainder filled in from reference TRBV5-1 and TRBJ2-2): KAGVTQTPRYLIKTRGQQVTLSCSPISGHRSVSWYQQTPGQGLQFLFEYFSETQRNKGNFPGRFSGRQFSNSRSEMNVSTLELGDSALYLCASRFSGASGELFFGEGSRLTVL.

This clonotype has just a few counts. The V gene is TRBV29-1, the J gene TRBJ1-1; D is possibly TRBD1 (5 bases). Trimming shortened V by 7 bases and J by 1 base, and 16 bases separated the two germline ends. This CDR3 contains 14 residues. CDR1 SQVTM and CDR2 ANQGSEA come from the germline V gene. The CDR3 coding sequence is TGCAGCGCCATATATTTGACAGAGAACACTGAAGCTTTCTTT. It specifies CSAIYLTENTEAFF.

This clonotype was found a few times. The J gene is TRBJ1-6, the V gene TRBV6-1; D is unresolved. The CDR3 has 15 amino acids. CDR1 is MNHNS and CDR2 is SASEGT in the germline V gene. V was cut by 6 bases and J by 6 bases, with 15 bases left in between. CDR3 amino acids: CASSRGPDSNSPLHF. The DNA of the CDR3 is TGTGCCAGCAGCCGGGGTCCGGACTCTAATTCACCCCTCCACTTT.

Points on this clonotype: One end of the junction varies from germline; a read error may be responsible. V is TRBV19 and J is TRBJ2-2; 8 bases match TRBD2. The CDR3 loop spans 16 amino acids. The germline gives CDR1 LNHDA, CDR2 SQIVND (reference sequence). The CDR3: CASSIGGGRDTRELFF. CDR3 coding DNA: TGTGCCAGTAGTATTGGCGGGGGGAGGGACACCAGGGAGCTGTTTTTT.

The chain employs TRBV5-1 and TRBJ2-2, with D maybe TRBD1 (6 bases). V was trimmed by 0 bases and J by 5 bases, leaving 17 bases between them. CDR1 and CDR2 (germline): SGHRS, YFSETQ. The CDR3 runs to 17 residues. DNA for the CDR3: TGCGCCAGCAGCTTGGAGTTAGGGGGACGTGTTACCGGGGAGCTGTTTTTT. The encoded protein is CASSLELGGRVTGELFF.

This clonotype has a handful of counts. The rearrangement links TRBV20-1 to TRBJ1-1; D is uncertain. V shed 5 bases and J shed 1 base, with 14 bases lying between them. The CDR3 has 14 amino acids. Looked up from germline, CDR1 is DFQATT and CDR2 is SNEGSKA (reference sequence). CDR3 sequence: CSAPRVAQNTEAFF. CDR3 DNA: TGCAGTGCTCCCCGGGTGGCACAGAACACTGAAGCTTTCTTT.

The table lists this clonotype with many counts. This chain joins TRBV7-8 and TRBJ2-2, with D possibly matching TRBD2 (5 bases). V shed 5 bases and J shed 5 bases, with 18 bases lying between them. The CDR3 runs 16 residues. Germline V gene sequence: CDR1 SGHVS, CDR2 FQNEAQ. CDR3 nucleotides: TGTGCCAGCAGCCTAACACTAGTAGAGGCGACCGGGGAGCTGTTTTTT. It encodes CASSLTLVEATGELFF.

The V gene is TRBV24-1, the J gene TRBJ1-2; a weak D match, TRBD1 (5 bases). Germline CDR1 reads KGHDR; CDR2 reads SFDVKD. CDR3 length: 14 residues. Trimming stripped 1 base from V and 7 bases from J, with 12 bases between. CDR3 loop: CATSDFPGNGGYTF. The CDR3 DNA is TGTGCCACCAGTGATTTTCCAGGGAATGGTGGCTACACCTTC.

This clonotype occurred a few times. This chain uses TRBV28 with TRBJ2-7; D remains unclear. From germline, CDR1 is MDHEN and CDR2 SYDVKM. The length of the CDR3 is 13 residues. V was cut by 5 bases and J by 3 bases, with 11 bases left in between. In DNA form, the CDR3 reads TGTGCCAGCAGTACGGGCCCCGTCTACGAGCAGTACGTC. It codes for CASSTGPVYEQYV.

This clonotype was seen a few times. The chain couples TRBV27 to TRBJ2-7; 9 positions agree with TRBD1. The CDR3 consists of 14 residues. J lost 5 bases, V lost 6 bases, and 8 bases had no gene match. In germline, CDR1 is MNHEY, CDR2 SMNVEV (reference sequence). This chain's CDR3 is CASSGTGPWDEQYV. In DNA, the CDR3 is TGTGCCAGCAGCGGGACAGGGCCCTGGGACGAGCAGTACGTC.

This chain uses TRBV4-2 with TRBJ2-1, with 8 bases aligning to TRBD2. This CDR3 is built from 16 residues. V gave up 3 bases and J gave up 2 bases; unmatched junction bases: 6. Germline V lookup: CDR1 LGHNA, CDR2 YNFKEQ. CDR3 DNA sequence: TGTGCCAGCAGCCACCTACTAGCGGACCCCTACAATGAGCAGTTCTTC. It translates to CASSHLLADPYNEQFF.

The sample holds a few counts of this clonotype. The chain uses TRBV4-1 and TRBJ2-5; no reliable D call. Trimming cost V 0 bases and J 4 bases, with 12 bases left between them. The CDR3 runs 15 residues. Germline values: CDR1 MGHRA, CDR2 YSYEKL. In DNA form, the CDR3 reads TGCGCCAGCAGCCAAGAACTGGGTTTGTTAGAGACCCAGTACTTC. It specifies CASSQELGLLETQYF.

This chain joins TRBV12-3 or TRBV12-4 and TRBJ1-5; possibly TRBD1 for D (6 bases). Trimming cost V 5 bases and J 3 bases, with 17 bases left between them. There are 16 residues in the CDR3. This chain's CDR3 is CASSPQQGEVNQPQHF. CDR3 DNA sequence: TGTGCCAGCAGTCCCCAACAGGGTGAGGTCAATCAGCCCCAGCATTTT.

This clonotype has just a few counts. The chain employs TRBV6-2 or TRBV6-3 and TRBJ1-1, with D hard to call. This CDR3 is 14 amino acids long. Germline CDR1 and CDR2: MNHEY and SVGEGT. V lost 5 bases and J 3 bases, leaving 13 bases between the germline ends. DNA for the CDR3: TGTGCCAGCAGTCCAAACGGGTTCTACACTGAAGCTTTCTTT. It specifies CASSPNGFYTEAFF.

Points on this clonotype: One end of the junction varies from germline; a read error may be responsible. The chain carries TRBV11-2 and TRBJ2-1; perhaps TRBD1 as D (6 bases). Per germline, CDR1 SGHAT and CDR2 FQNNGV. CDR3 length: 17 residues. In DNA, the CDR3 is TGTACCAGCAGCTTAGAAGCTTCCAGGGGCTCCTACAATGAGCAGTTCTTC. Its protein product is CTSSLEASRGSYNEQFF.

The V call is TRBV2, the J call TRBJ2-1; D is uncertain. Per germline, CDR1 SNHLY and CDR2 FYNNEI. CDR3 length: 10 residues. Trimming cost V 7 bases and J 9 bases, with 7 bases left between them. The CDR3 loop is CASTPGEQFF. CDR3 in DNA: TGTGCCAGCACCCCCGGTGAGCAGTTCTTC.

This clonotype was seen ten or more times. The chain employs TRBV14 and TRBJ2-5; tentatively, D is TRBD2 (7 bases). V dropped 1 base and J dropped 3 bases, with 18 bases sitting between them. Germline assignment: CDR1 SGHDN and CDR2 FVKESK. This CDR3 has 17 residues. The CDR3 here is CASSQGPGGRMKETQYF. For the CDR3, the DNA is TGTGCCAGCAGCCAAGGCCCCGGGGGGCGCATGAAAGAGACCCAGTACTTC.

This clonotype was seen only a few times. The rearrangement joins TRBV2 to TRBJ2-5; D unresolved. Germline assignment: CDR1 SNHLY and CDR2 FYNNEI. The CDR3 is 12 residues long. With 4 bases removed from V and 5 bases from J, the gap between germline ends came to 8 bases. CDR3 nucleotides: TGTGCCAGCAGTGTTAGGGTTGAGACCCAGTACTTC. Amino acids: CASSVRVETQYF.

This clonotype was found many times. The V and J genes are TRBV12-3 or TRBV12-4 and TRBJ2-7; 9 bases map to TRBD2. The CDR3 has 15 residues. V was clipped by 2 bases and J by 2 bases; unmatched bases: 4. The CDR3 nucleotides read TGTGCCAGCAGTTTATGGCCTAGCGGGACCTACGAGCAGTACTTC. Its protein product is CASSLWPSGTYEQYF.

This clonotype was observed a few times. J is TRBJ1-1 and V is TRBV2; D gene uncertain. Germline V CDR1 and CDR2: SNHLY, FYNNEI. CDR3 length: 12 residues. Trimming left V 8 bases short and J 8 bases short, with 15 bases between. This chain's CDR3 is CASSRARNEAFF. DNA for the CDR3: TGTGCCAGCTCCCGCGCGAGGAACGAAGCTTTCTTT.

This clonotype was counted ten times or more. The genes are TRBV28 and TRBJ1-3, with 9 bases that match TRBD1. V was pared by 6 bases and J by 9 bases, with 9 bases of the junction left unmatched. The CDR3 extends over 14 amino acids. Germline loops: CDR1 MDHEN, CDR2 SYDVKM. CDR3 nucleotides: TGTGCCAGCAGAAACCGGGACAGGGTGAGCACCATATATTTT. The encoded protein is CASRNRDRVSTIYF.

The chain combines TRBV7-8 with TRBJ2-3; D remains unclear. Germline lookup yields CDR1 SGHVS and CDR2 FQNEAQ. CDR3 size: 14 residues. The V and J ends lost 5 bases and 2 bases respectively, with 11 bases between them. The CDR3 loop is CASSHLRNTDTQYF. DNA of the CDR3: TGTGCCAGCAGCCACCTAAGGAACACAGATACGCAGTATTTT.

This clonotype was recorded at least ten times. This rearrangement joins TRBV29-1 to TRBJ2-7; TRBD1 is a possible D gene (6 bases). The germline CDR1 and CDR2 sequences are SQVTM and ANQGSEA. The V gene lost 6 bases and the J gene lost 0 bases, with 12 bases spanning the gap. This CDR3 is built from 13 residues. Written as DNA, the CDR3 is TGCAGCGTCGGACAGAGGAGCTCCTACGAGCAGTACTTC. Protein: CSVGQRSSYEQYF.

The CDR3 region has the DNA TGTGCCAGCAGTTACTCGATACAGGTTAGCAATCAGCCCCAGCATTTT. It encodes CASSYSIQVSNQPQHF. The chain has TRBV6-5 and TRBJ1-5, with D perhaps matching TRBD1 (5 bases). CDR1 is MNHEY, CDR2 SVGAGI, per germline. The CDR3 length is 16 residues. Trimming took 0 bases from V and 0 from J, leaving 9 bases between them.

In its sample, this clonotype was seen a few times. The chain carries TRBV3-1 and TRBJ2-7; 7 nucleotides align to TRBD1. This CDR3 is 17 amino acids long. J gave up 2 bases and V 4 bases, and 14 bases lay outside the gene matches. Germline V gene sequence: CDR1 LGHDT, CDR2 YNNKEL (reference sequence). This CDR3 reads CASSPPRSGQQPYEQYF. The CDR3 DNA reads TGTGCCAGCAGCCCCCCACGGTCGGGACAGCAACCCTACGAGCAGTACTTC.

The sample holds a few counts of this clonotype. This chain links TRBV5-6 with TRBJ1-2; no clear D. The germline V gene encodes CDR1 SGHDT and CDR2 YYEEEE. V shed 7 bases and J shed 1 base, with 14 bases lying between them. CDR3 length: 14 amino acids. CDR3: CASGYPRGNYGYTF. In nucleotides, the CDR3 is TGTGCCAGCGGATACCCACGGGGTAACTATGGCTACACCTTC.

V usage is TRBV13 and J usage is TRBJ2-7; TRBD1 is a possible D gene (5 bases). The length of the CDR3 is 12 residues. CDR1 PRHDT and CDR2 FYEKMQ come from the germline V gene (reference sequence). V shed 8 bases and J shed 2 bases, with 10 bases lying between them. CDR3 DNA: TGTGCCAGCCAGGGCAGCGCCTACGAGCAGTACTTC. Protein product: CASQGSAYEQYF.

In its sample, this clonotype was seen many times. The chain recombines TRBV7-7 with TRBJ2-2; D uncertain. The CDR3 has 15 amino acids. Germline CDR1 SSHAT, CDR2 FNYEAQ (reference sequence). Trimming removed 3 bases at V and 0 bases at J, with 8 bases between. Here the CDR3 DNA reads TGTGCCAGCAGCTTGGCAGACGCGAACACCGGGGAGCTGTTTTTT. Its protein is CASSLADANTGELFF.